This T cell receptor beta chain was sequenced during a study of Graves' ophthalmopathy and Graves' hyperthyroidism. Beta-chain TCR CDR3 regions were amplified from RNA transcripts. Second-round multiplex PCR came after a first-round RT-PCR that employed HTBI primers. TCRdb independently ran MiXCR on the multiplex PCR reads; one entry per CDR3 protein. The table lists about 550,000 distinct CDR3 sequences, under 45% of them singletons. V lost 3 bases, J lost 4 bases, and 13 bases lay in between. The CDR3 sequence is 14 residues long. Looked up from germline, CDR1 is SGHRS and CDR2 is YFSETQ. Each hyperthyroidism patient was newly diagnosed, with under 2 months' duration, and aged 18 to 65.

Specimen: peripheral blood or thyroid tissue (not recorded which). The rearrangement links TRBV5-1 to TRBJ1-2; D perhaps matches TRBD1 (6 bases). The receptor was isolated from an adult man with Graves' hyperthyroidism. As DNA, the CDR3 is TGCGCCAGCAGCTACCAGACAGGCTCCTATGGCTACACCTTC. Its translation is CASSYQTGSYGYTF.